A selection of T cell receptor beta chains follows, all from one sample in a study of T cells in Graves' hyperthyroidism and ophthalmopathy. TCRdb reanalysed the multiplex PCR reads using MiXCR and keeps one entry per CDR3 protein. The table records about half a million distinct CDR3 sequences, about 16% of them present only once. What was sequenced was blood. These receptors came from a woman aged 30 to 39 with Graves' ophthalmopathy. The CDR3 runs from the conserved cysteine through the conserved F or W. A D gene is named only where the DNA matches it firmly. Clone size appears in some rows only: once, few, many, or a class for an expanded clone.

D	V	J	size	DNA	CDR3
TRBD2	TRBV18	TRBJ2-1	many	TGTGCCAGCCGAAGGGGACTAGCGGGGAAAACCTACAATGAGCAGTTCTTC	CASRRGLAGKTYNEQFF
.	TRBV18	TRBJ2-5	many	TGTGCCAGCTCTCTTAGGACAGAAGAGACCCAGTACTTC	CASSLRTEETQYF
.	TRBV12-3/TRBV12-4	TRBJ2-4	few	TGTGCCAGCAGTCGCTTACAAGGGGCGGAGCTAGCCAAAAACATTCAGTACTTC	CASSRLQGAELAKNIQYF
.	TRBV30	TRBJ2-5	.	TGTGCCTGGAGTTTGAGGGTTGGGGAGACCCAGTACTTC	CAWSLRVGETQYF
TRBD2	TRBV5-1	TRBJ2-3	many	TGCGCCAGCAGACCTCTAGCGGGAGGGCCTCGCGATACGCAGTATTTT	CASRPLAGGPRDTQYF
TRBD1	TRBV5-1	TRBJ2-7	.	TGCGCCAGCAGCCGGGACCGGGACAGCATCTCCTACGAGCAGTACTTC	CASSRDRDSISYEQYF
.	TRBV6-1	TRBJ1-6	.	TGTGCCAGCAGTCGATCCGGGGGTTTTAATTCACCCCTCCACTTT	CASSRSGGFNSPLHF
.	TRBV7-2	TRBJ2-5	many	TGTGCCAGCAGCCCTACTCGCGGGGAAGAGACCCAGTACTTC	CASSPTRGEETQYF
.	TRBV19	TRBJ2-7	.	TGTGCCAGTAGTATCAACCCTAGTGACTCCTACGAGCAGTACTTC	CASSINPSDSYEQYF
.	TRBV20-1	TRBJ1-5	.	TGCAGTGCAGAAACAAGGGAGGGCAATCAGCCCCAGCATTTT	CSAETREGNQPQHF
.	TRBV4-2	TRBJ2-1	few	TGTGCCAGCAGCCAGGATAGTATCGATGAGCAGTTCTTC	CASSQDSIDEQFF
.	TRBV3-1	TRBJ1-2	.	TGTGCCAGCAGCCCCGGTAGAGGCGTTGGCTACACCTTC	CASSPGRGVGYTF
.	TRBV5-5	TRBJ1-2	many	TGTGCCAGCAGCTTGGCCGGCAGGGACTATGGCTACACCTTC	CASSLAGRDYGYTF
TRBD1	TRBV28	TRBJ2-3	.	TGTGCCAGCAGCTTTCTGGACAGGGGGCAACCAGATACGCAGTATTTT	CASSFLDRGQPDTQYF
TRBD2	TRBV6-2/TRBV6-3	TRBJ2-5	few	TGTGCCAGAACACACCCTGGCGGGGGGCGCGGGGAGACCCAGTACTTC	CARTHPGGGRGETQYF
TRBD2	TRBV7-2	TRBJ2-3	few	TGTGCCAGCAGCTTACCCCCCGGGCTAGCGGAACACACAGATACGCAGTATTTT	CASSLPPGLAEHTDTQYF
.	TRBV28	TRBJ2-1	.	TGTGCCAGCAGTTTAGGTCTAGCGTTGTCCCAGTTCTTC	CASSLGLALSQFF
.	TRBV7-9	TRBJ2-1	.	TGTGCCAGCACTAGCTGGGATGAGCAGTTCTTC	CASTSWDEQFF
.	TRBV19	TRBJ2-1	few	TGTGCCAGTACCCCACGGGAAAACAATGAGCAGTTCTTC	CASTPRENNEQFF
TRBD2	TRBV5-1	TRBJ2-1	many	TGCGCCAGCAGCTATGGCGGGAGGTCGATTGATGAGCAGTTCTTC	CASSYGGRSIDEQFF
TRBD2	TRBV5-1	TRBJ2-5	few	TGCGCCAGCAGCCCTGGCGGAAGCGGGAGGGCTTTTGAGACCCAGTACTTC	CASSPGGSGRAFETQYF
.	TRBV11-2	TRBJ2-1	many	TGTGCCAGCAGCTTGTGGAATGAGCAGTTCTTC	CASSLWNEQFF
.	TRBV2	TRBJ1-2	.	TGTGCCAGCAGTAAAGTAGTTTATGGCTACACCTTC	CASSKVVYGYTF
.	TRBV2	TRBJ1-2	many	TGTGCCAGCAGTGGTGATCGGACGGTAAATGGCTACACCTTC	CASSGDRTVNGYTF
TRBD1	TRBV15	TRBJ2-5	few	TGTGCCACCAGCACCTACAGGGGAATCGTGGGGACCCAGTACTTC	CATSTYRGIVGTQYF
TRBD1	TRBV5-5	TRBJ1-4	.	TGTGCCAGCACCTCGACAGGGTCGCGAACTAATGAAAAACTGTTTTTT	CASTSTGSRTNEKLFF
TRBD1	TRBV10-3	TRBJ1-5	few	TGTGCCATCAGCCCAAGACAGGGGGTCGGTCAGCCCCAGCATTTT	CAISPRQGVGQPQHF
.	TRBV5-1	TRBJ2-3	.	TGCGCCAGCAGCTCGGGTTTAGGTAGAGATACGCAGTATTTT	CASSSGLGRDTQYF
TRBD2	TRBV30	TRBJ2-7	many	TGTGCCTGGAGTGGACTAGCGGGCGAGCAGTACTTC	CAWSGLAGEQYF
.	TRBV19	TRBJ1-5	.	TGTGCCAGTAATACAGGGACTCCTCAGCCCCAGCATTTT	CASNTGTPQPQHF
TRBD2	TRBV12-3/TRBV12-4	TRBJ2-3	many	TGTGCCAGCAGTTTCGGGCGGGAGAGGGGCACAGATACGCAGTATTTT	CASSFGRERGTDTQYF
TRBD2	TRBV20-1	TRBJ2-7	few	TGCGGTGCTAGAGTGTCGGGAGGCTACGAGCAGTACTTC	CGARVSGGYEQYF
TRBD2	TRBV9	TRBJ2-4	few	TGTGCCAGCAGCGTTTCCACCGGGACTAGCGGCAACATTCAGTACTTC	CASSVSTGTSGNIQYF
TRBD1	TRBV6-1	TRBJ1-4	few	TGTGCCAGCAGTGACGACAGGGTTGATTACGAAAAACTGTTTTTT	CASSDDRVDYEKLFF
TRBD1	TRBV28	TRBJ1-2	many	TGTGCCAGCAGTCTCCTAGGACAGGGGGCGCGGGGCTACACCTTC	CASSLLGQGARGYTF
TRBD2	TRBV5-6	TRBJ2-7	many	TGTGCCAGCAGCCCCTCTAGCGGGGCTCTCTACGAGCAGTACTTC	CASSPSSGALYEQYF
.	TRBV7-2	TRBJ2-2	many	TGTGCCAGCAGCCGACCGAACACCGGGGAGCTGTTTTTT	CASSRPNTGELFF
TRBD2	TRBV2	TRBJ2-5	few	TGTGCCAGCAGTGAAGTACTAGCGGCCCTAGGGGAGACCCAGTACTTC	CASSEVLAALGETQYF
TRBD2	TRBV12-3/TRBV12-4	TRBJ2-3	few	TGTGCCAGCAGCAAGGGGACTAGCGGGAGGGCAGATACGCAGTATTTT	CASSKGTSGRADTQYF
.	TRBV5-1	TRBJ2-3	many	TGCGCCAGCAGCGACCCAGGGGCGGAAGATACGCAGTATTTT	CASSDPGAEDTQYF
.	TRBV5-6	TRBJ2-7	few	TGTGCCAGCAGCTTGGAATCCAGGGCGTACCACGAGCAGTACTTC	CASSLESRAYHEQYF
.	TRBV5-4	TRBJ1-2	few	TGTGCCAGCAGCCAAGAATCCAGGGATTACTATGGCTACACCTTC	CASSQESRDYYGYTF
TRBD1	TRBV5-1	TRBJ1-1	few	TGCGCCAGCAGCTTTTGGGACAGGGGGTCGAACACTGAAGCTTTCTTT	CASSFWDRGSNTEAFF
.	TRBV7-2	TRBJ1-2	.	TGTGCCAGCAGCCAGGCAGGGAACTATGGCTACACCTTC	CASSQAGNYGYTF
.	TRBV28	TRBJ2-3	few	TGTGCCAGCAGGGTGTGGGGTCCCTCCACAGATACGCAGTATTTT	CASRVWGPSTDTQYF
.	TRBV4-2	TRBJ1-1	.	TGTGCCAGCAGCCAAGATTGGGGCGTTTTGAACACTGAAGCTTTCTTT	CASSQDWGVLNTEAFF
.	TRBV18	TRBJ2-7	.	TGTGCCAGCTCACCGCTCTTCCTGAGACTCTACGAGCAGTACTTC	CASSPLFLRLYEQYF
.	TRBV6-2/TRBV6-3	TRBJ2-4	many	TGTGCCAGCAGTTACTCATACTGGAGTCTAGCCAAAAACATTCAGTACTTC	CASSYSYWSLAKNIQYF
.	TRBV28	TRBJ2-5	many	TGTGCCAGCAGTTTATTTCAGCTAAAAGGAGGGGGGGAAGAGACCCAGTACTTC	CASSLFQLKGGGEETQYF
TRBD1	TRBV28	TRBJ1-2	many	TGTGCCAGCAGTTCAGGACAGGGGGCGCATGGCTACACCTTC	CASSSGQGAHGYTF